The 32 T cell receptor beta chains in this list originate from one sample, sequenced in a study of cytomegalovirus exposure and HLA in healthy donors. PCR employed 60 Vbeta and 13 Jbeta primers. The repertoire was sequenced with immunoSEQ multiplex PCR; TCRdb's copy has only in-frame clones and lacks some. The table has 99,000 or so clones, about 80% seen once. Sequences were obtained from PBMCs. The receptors derive from a middle-aged woman in good health and CMV-seronegative.

The CDR3 DNA reads TGTGCCAGCAGCGCCCGGGACTTCACAGATACGCAGTATTTT. Translating gives CASSARDFTDTQYF. The rearrangement joins TRBV9 to TRBJ2-3; the D gene is possibly TRBD2 (6 bases). Trimming took off 3 bases at V and 2 bases at J, with 10 bases between the two ends. The CDR3 is 14 amino acids. Germline V gives CDR1 SGDLS, CDR2 YYNGEE. The variable domain in full, with the rest retrieved from reference TRBV9 and TRBJ2-3, is DSGVTQTPKHLITATGQRVTLRCSPRSGDLSVYWYQQSLDQGLQFLIQYYNGEERAKGNILERFSAQQFPDLHSELNLSSLELGDSALYFCASSARDFTDTQYFGPGTRLTVL.

This chain connects TRBV6-5 to TRBJ2-7, with 12 bases that match TRBD2. This CDR3 is built from 15 residues. Germline lookup yields CDR1 MNHEY and CDR2 SVGAGI. With V trimmed by 5 bases and J by 2 bases, 4 bases remained unmatched. CDR3 protein: CASSPLAGGPYEQYF. The CDR3, as DNA: TGTGCCAGCAGTCCCCTAGCGGGAGGGCCCTACGAGCAGTACTTC.

The table lists this clone with a count of one. The chain recombines TRBV28 with TRBJ2-7; 12 nucleotides line up with TRBD2. The CDR3 loop spans 15 amino acids. The V gene end was trimmed by 2 bases and the J gene end by 4 bases; junction bases not matched to a gene: 3. The germline CDR1 and CDR2 sequences are MDHEN and SYDVKM. CDR3 in amino acids: CASSLLAGGPYEQYF. The DNA for the CDR3 is TGTGCCAGCAGTTTACTAGCGGGAGGGCCGTACGAGCAGTACTTC. Together with reference TRBV28 and TRBJ2-7, the CDR3 gives the full variable domain: DVKVTQSSRYLVKRTGEKVFLECVQDMDHENMFWYRQDPGLGLRLIYFSYDVKMKEKGDIPEGYSVSREKKERFSLILESASTNQTSMYLCASSLLAGGPYEQYFGPGTRLTVT.

To note about this clone: A junction boundary mismatches the germline segment, possibly from a read error. The rearrangement uses TRBV4-3 and TRBJ1-2; D not certain. The CDR3 sequence is 15 residues long. Germline V gene lookup returns CDR1 LGHNA and CDR2 YSLEER. CDR3 sequence reads: CASSQESGLLYGYTF. The CDR3 DNA sequence: TGCGCCAGCAGTCAAGAGTCAGGCCTCCTCTATGGCTACACCTTC.

The chain couples TRBV28 to TRBJ1-3, with 7 bases that match TRBD1. Losses at the gene ends were 10 bases for V and 0 bases for J; bases not matched to a gene: 9. The germline CDR1 and CDR2 sequences are MDHEN and SYDVKM. The CDR3 has 15 amino acids. The CDR3 DNA reads as TGTGCCACGCGGGAACAGGGGCCCTCTGGAAACACCATATATTTT. This sequence encodes CATREQGPSGNTIYF.

Details on this clone: Germline and junction disagree at one end, which may indicate a read error. The chain links TRBV11-2 to TRBJ2-7; D is perhaps TRBD2 (6 bases). There are 14 residues in the CDR3. Germline V gene data show CDR1 as SGHAT and CDR2 as FQNNGV. The CDR3: CTSSSGPGSYEQYF. The DNA for the CDR3 is TGTACCAGCAGCTCGGGGCCCGGGAGTTACGAGCAGTACTTC. The entire variable domain, with the rest obtained from reference TRBV11-2 and TRBJ2-7, is as follows: EAGVAQSPRYKIIEKRQSVAFWCNPISGHATLYWYQQILGQGPKLLIQFQNNGVVDDSQLPKDRFSAERLKGVDSTLKIQPAKLEDSAVYLCTSSSGPGSYEQYFGPGTRLTVT.

This clone was recorded a few times. The chain is built from TRBV2 and TRBJ2-2; a possible D gene is TRBD1 (5 bases). The germline V gene encodes CDR1 SNHLY and CDR2 FYNNEI. V lost 6 bases and J 6 bases, leaving 11 bases between the germline ends. The CDR3 extends over 13 amino acids. CDR3 nucleotides: TGTGCCAGCAGCCCAGGGTGGGCCGGGGAGCTGTTTTTT. It codes for CASSPGWAGELFF.

This clone was detected only a few times. This chain uses TRBV5-5 with TRBJ1-1; 11 bases fit TRBD1. After removal of 0 bases from V and 6 bases from J, the junction contained 4 bases not matched to a gene. The CDR3 has 15 residues. Germline CDR1 and CDR2: SGHKS and YYEKEE (reference sequence). This chain's CDR3 is CASSLGDRGMSEAFF. Written as DNA, the CDR3 is TGTGCCAGCAGCTTGGGGGACAGGGGGATGTCTGAAGCTTTCTTT.

The chain has TRBV9 and TRBJ2-3; 10 bases agree with TRBD2. The CDR3 has 16 residues. From germline, CDR1 is SGDLS and CDR2 YYNGEE. V shed 3 bases and J 2 bases; nucleotides not matched to a gene: 6. CDR3 sequence reads: CASSAKAGGVTDTQYF. The DNA of the CDR3 is TGTGCCAGCAGCGCCAAAGCGGGGGGGGTCACAGATACGCAGTATTTT.

As to this clone: One end of the junction fails to match germline, which may point to a read error. The rearrangement links TRBV15 to TRBJ2-7, with D perhaps TRBD2 (7 bases). Germline CDR1 and CDR2: LNHNV and YYDKDF (reference sequence). The CDR3 loop spans 13 amino acids. The CDR3 DNA reads TGTGCCGCCAGCAGAACGGATGCCGCGGGGGCCTACTTC. Encoded protein: CAASRTDAAGAYF.

The gene calls are TRBV6-5 and TRBJ2-7; TRBD1 might be the D (6 bases). Between the trimmed V and J ends, which lost 5 bases and 2 bases, there was a span of 16 bases. This CDR3 has 15 amino acids. The V gene's germline CDR1 is MNHEY and CDR2 SVGAGI. The CDR3 DNA follows: TGTGCCAGCAGTGGCAGGGGTTGGGTAGCCTACGAGCAGTACTTC. Residues: CASSGRGWVAYEQYF.

V and J are TRBV7-9 and TRBJ2-7; TRBD2 matches 15 bases. This CDR3 spans 18 amino acids. Germline V gene data show CDR1 as SEHNR and CDR2 as FQNEAQ (reference sequence). V trimming: 6 bases; J trimming: 2 bases; junction bases outside the gene matches: 11. The DNA of the CDR3 is TGTGCCAGCAGGCCAACGAGGACTAGCGGGAGGGAAACCTACGAGCAGTACTTC. This encodes CASRPTRTSGRETYEQYF. Full variable domain (remainder filled in from reference TRBV7-9 and TRBJ2-7): DTGVSQNPRHKITKRGQNVTFRCDPISEHNRLYWYRQTLGQGPEFLTYFQNEAQLEKSRLLSDRFSAERPKGSFSTLEIQRTEQGDSAMYLCASRPTRTSGRETYEQYFGPGTRLTVT.

The chain combines TRBV6-6 with TRBJ2-3; D is perhaps TRBD2 (6 bases). V shed 10 bases and J shed 0 bases, with 20 bases lying between them. Germline-derived CDR1 and CDR2 are MNHNY and SVGAGI (reference sequence). This CDR3 contains 16 residues. The CDR3, as DNA: TGTGCCACGAACCCGGGGCTAGCGTATAGCACAGATACGCAGTATTTT. This codes for CATNPGLAYSTDTQYF.

The chain combines TRBV2 with TRBJ1-2, with unresolved D. V lost 6 bases, J lost 4 bases, and 9 bases lay in between. CDR1 SNHLY and CDR2 FYNNEI come from the germline V gene. The CDR3 loop spans 12 amino acids. CDR3 protein: CASRTDTYGYTF. The DNA of the CDR3 is TGTGCCAGCAGGACCGACACCTATGGCTACACCTTC.

V and J are TRBV5-6 and TRBJ2-1, with D perhaps TRBD1 (5 bases). The CDR3 loop spans 13 amino acids. CDR1 and CDR2 from the germline V gene are SGHDT and YYEEEE. Trimming took off 3 bases at V and 9 bases at J, with 13 bases between the two ends. The CDR3 coding sequence is TGTGCCAGCAGCTCCAGGGCAGTGGCTGAGCAGTTCTTC. Protein: CASSSRAVAEQFF.

V gene TRBV27 combines with J gene TRBJ2-1; 8 bases match TRBD2. Germline V CDR1 and CDR2: MNHEY, SMNVEV (reference sequence). With 4 bases clipped from V and 5 bases from J, the junction kept 10 bases outside the gene matches. The CDR3 has 16 amino acids. CDR3 in DNA: TGTGCCAGCAGTTATCACCTCGGGGGGGGTCACAATGAGCAGTTCTTC. Protein: CASSYHLGGGHNEQFF.

The rearrangement joins TRBV14 to TRBJ2-7; TRBD1 might be the D (6 bases). The CDR3 totals 14 residues. Germline lookup yields CDR1 SGHDN and CDR2 FVKESK. Trimming pared 4 bases from V and 5 bases from J, leaving 15 bases between. The CDR3 sequence: CASSPRVDSDEQYF. CDR3 sequence (DNA): TGTGCCAGCAGCCCTCGGGTGGACAGCGACGAGCAGTACTTC.

In DNA form, the CDR3 reads TGTGCCAGCAGCCCCGGGACTCGGCAGTTCTTC. Protein product: CASSPGTRQFF. The V and J genes are TRBV14 and TRBJ2-1, with a weak D call TRBD2 (6 bases). The germline V gene encodes CDR1 SGHDN and CDR2 FVKESK. V lost 4 bases and J 12 bases, leaving 10 bases between the germline ends. There are 11 residues in the CDR3.

The chain is built from TRBV15 and TRBJ2-1; D gene unclear. Germline CDR1 and CDR2: LNHNV and YYDKDF (reference sequence). Trimming pared 3 bases from V and 4 bases from J, leaving 7 bases between. CDR3 length equals 13 residues. Here the CDR3 DNA reads TGTGCCACCAGCAGCGAGGAATACAATGAGCAGTTCTTC. It encodes CATSSEEYNEQFF.

This clone was counted between two and nine times. The CDR3 region has the DNA TGTGCCAGCGCGGGAGCACGTCCAGATACGCAGTATTTT. Translating it yields CASAGARPDTQYF. This sequence joins TRBV28 and TRBJ2-3, with TRBD2 matching over 7 bases. Germline assignment: CDR1 MDHEN and CDR2 SYDVKM. J gave up 4 bases and V 8 bases, and 6 bases lay outside the gene matches. The CDR3 has 13 residues. Full variable domain (remainder filled in from reference TRBV28 and TRBJ2-3): DVKVTQSSRYLVKRTGEKVFLECVQDMDHENMFWYRQDPGLGLRLIYFSYDVKMKEKGDIPEGYSVSREKKERFSLILESASTNQTSMYLCASAGARPDTQYFGPGTRLTVL.

The chain combines TRBV25-1 with TRBJ1-2, with unresolved D. Trimming removed 3 bases from V and 5 bases from J, with 16 bases in between. This CDR3 spans 15 amino acids. The germline V gene encodes CDR1 MGHDK and CDR2 SYGVNS. The CDR3 here is CASSDDSLASYGYTF. CDR3 coding DNA: TGTGCCAGCAGTGATGACTCTTTGGCTTCTTATGGCTACACCTTC.

V is TRBV29-1 and J is TRBJ1-1; tentatively, D is TRBD1 (5 bases). This CDR3 spans 14 amino acids. CDR1 and CDR2 from the germline V gene are SQVTM and ANQGSEA. Trimming cost V 2 bases and J 3 bases, with 13 bases left between them. CDR3 loop: CSVEPATDDTEAFF. CDR3 coding DNA: TGCAGCGTTGAACCTGCGACAGATGACACTGAAGCTTTCTTT.

The CDR3 nucleotides read TGTGCCAGTAGTACGGGACTAGCGGGAGTCCATGAGCAGTTCTTC. Translating gives CASSTGLAGVHEQFF. This chain links TRBV19 with TRBJ2-1; 14 bases are shared with TRBD2. V lost 4 bases, J lost 8 bases, and 4 bases stayed unmatched. The CDR3 sequence is 15 residues long. The germline V gene has CDR1 LNHDA and CDR2 SQIVND (reference sequence).

V and J are TRBV28 and TRBJ2-7; TRBD2 matches 8 bases. CDR1 MDHEN and CDR2 SYDVKM come from the germline V gene. The CDR3 contains 14 residues. Germline trimming cut 6 bases from V and 3 bases from J; bases unmatched to any gene: 7. Here the CDR3 DNA reads TGTGCCAGCAGCACCTCGACTAGCGTCTACGAGCAGTACTTC. Protein: CASSTSTSVYEQYF. The full variable domain, completed using reference TRBV28 and TRBJ2-7, is DVKVTQSSRYLVKRTGEKVFLECVQDMDHENMFWYRQDPGLGLRLIYFSYDVKMKEKGDIPEGYSVSREKKERFSLILESASTNQTSMYLCASSTSTSVYEQYFGPGTRLTVT.

Details on this clone: Mismatch with germline at one junction end may stem from a read error. The chain is built from TRBV7-7 and TRBJ2-7; TRBD1 matches at 7 bases. This CDR3 has 13 residues. Germline V gives CDR1 SSHAT, CDR2 FNYEAQ (reference sequence). The CDR3 spells CASSSGQSYEQYF. CDR3 nucleotide sequence: TGTGCTAGCAGCTCGGGACAGTCCTACGAGCAGTACTTC.

This chain links TRBV28 with TRBJ1-2, with unresolved D. V dropped 3 bases and J dropped 6 bases, with 8 bases sitting between them. Germline CDR1 and CDR2: MDHEN and SYDVKM. The CDR3 length is 12 residues. CDR3 DNA sequence: TGTGCCAGCAGTTTCAGGTTGGATGGCTACACCTTC. Protein product: CASSFRLDGYTF.

The sample holds a few counts of this clone. The CDR3 spells CASSALAGAAGELFF. CDR3 coding DNA: TGTGCCAGCAGTGCCTTAGCGGGAGCGGCCGGGGAGCTGTTTTTT. The chain recombines TRBV27 with TRBJ2-2; 9 bases align to TRBD2. The CDR3 is 15 amino acids. Germline CDR1 and CDR2: MNHEY and SMNVEV (reference sequence). Germline trimming cut 5 bases from V and 6 bases from J; bases unmatched to any gene: 7.

The rearrangement uses TRBV15 and TRBJ2-7; 9 positions agree with TRBD1. This CDR3 region has 16 residues. CDR1 is LNHNV, CDR2 YYDKDF, per germline (reference sequence). The ends lost 1 base at V and 2 bases at J; junction bases unmatched: 6. The DNA for the CDR3 is TGTGCCACCAGCAGAGGAGACAGGGGGGGAACCTACGAGCAGTACTTC. It translates to CATSRGDRGGTYEQYF.

The rearrangement uses TRBV7-9 and TRBJ2-2, with 12 bases matching TRBD2. The CDR3 loop spans 16 amino acids. Germline V gene data show CDR1 as SEHNR and CDR2 as FQNEAQ (reference sequence). V was pared by 5 bases and J by 7 bases, with 8 bases of the junction left unmatched. CDR3 region: CASSQLAGGPDGELFF. The DNA for the CDR3 is TGTGCCAGCAGCCAGCTAGCGGGAGGGCCGGACGGGGAGCTGTTTTTT. The full variable domain, in which reference TRBV7-9 and TRBJ2-2 provide the parts outside the CDR3, is DTGVSQNPRHKITKRGQNVTFRCDPISEHNRLYWYRQTLGQGPEFLTYFQNEAQLEKSRLLSDRFSAERPKGSFSTLEIQRTEQGDSAMYLCASSQLAGGPDGELFFGEGSRLTVL.

The chain recombines TRBV27 with TRBJ2-7; perhaps TRBD2 as D (5 bases). The germline gives CDR1 MNHEY, CDR2 SMNVEV (reference sequence). Trimming cost V 4 bases and J 4 bases, with 11 bases left between them. The CDR3 covers 13 residues. Written as DNA, the CDR3 is TGTGCCAGCAGTTCAGGCAGGAGGTACGAGCAGTACTTC. This codes for CASSSGRRYEQYF.

The chain uses TRBV2 and TRBJ2-1; TRBD1 is a possible D gene (6 bases). The CDR3 consists of 11 residues. Germline loops: CDR1 SNHLY, CDR2 FYNNEI. V shed 7 bases and J shed 9 bases, with 10 bases lying between them. Here the CDR3 reads CASTTGSEQFF. For the CDR3, the DNA is TGTGCCAGCACTACAGGGAGTGAGCAGTTCTTC.

This chain connects TRBV4-3 to TRBJ2-7, with 11 nucleotides matching TRBD2. The CDR3 spans 17 residues. Germline values: CDR1 LGHNA, CDR2 YSLEER. V was pared by 1 base and J by 5 bases, with 10 bases of the junction left unmatched. Here the CDR3 DNA reads TGCGCCAGCAGCCAAGTCTGGGTAACTAGCGGGAGACACGAGCAGTACTTC. It is translated as CASSQVWVTSGRHEQYF.